Each of the 17 T cell receptor beta chains below was sequenced from the same sample in a study of T cell responses to AZD1222 COVID-19 vaccine. TCRdb's table, derived via immunoSEQ multiplex PCR, lists solely in-frame clones and lacks some. Here the sample spans approximately 160,000 clones, approximately 88% being singletons. Source: peripheral blood, taken on day 0 of MenACWY control vaccination. Receptors were obtained from an adult in good health.

This clone was counted a single time. The chain carries TRBV6-2 or TRBV6-3 and TRBJ1-1; D remains ambiguous. CDR3 length equals 13 residues. Deletions cut 1 base from V and 1 base from J, with 4 bases between. From germline, CDR1 is MNHEY and CDR2 SVGEGT. The CDR3 is CASSYFRNTEAFF. The CDR3 DNA reads TGTGCCAGCAGTTACTTCCGGAACACTGAAGCTTTCTTT.

This clone was counted between two and nine times. This sequence joins TRBV2 and TRBJ1-5, with 9 bases that match TRBD1. Germline lookup yields CDR1 SNHLY and CDR2 FYNNEI. Trimming removed 4 bases from V and 5 bases from J; junction bases left unmatched: 3. The CDR3 sequence is 14 residues long. Here the CDR3 DNA reads TGTGCCAGCAGTGGGGGGACAGGGTATCAGCCCCAGCATTTT. This codes for CASSGGTGYQPQHF. Filled out from reference TRBV2 and TRBJ1-5, the complete variable domain reads EPEVTQTPSHQVTQMGQEVILRCVPISNHLYFYWYRQILGQKVEFLVSFYNNEISEKSEIFDDQFSVERPDGSNFTLKIRSTKLEDSAMYFCASSGGTGYQPQHFGDGTRLSIL.

The chain recombines TRBV15 with TRBJ1-1; possibly TRBD1 for D (5 bases). This CDR3 is built from 12 residues. Between the trimmed V and J ends, which lost 5 bases and 8 bases, there was a span of 12 bases. Germline V gene data show CDR1 as LNHNV and CDR2 as YYDKDF (reference sequence). The CDR3 DNA follows: TGTGCCACCAGCTTTTCGGGACGGGAAGCTTTCTTT. Translating gives CATSFSGREAFF. Complete variable domain (other parts from reference TRBV15 and TRBJ1-1): DAMVIQNPRYQVTQFGKPVTLSCSQTLNHNVMYWYQQKSSQAPKLLFHYYDKDFNNEADTPDNFQSRRPNTSFCFLDIRSPGLGDTAMYLCATSFSGREAFFGQGTRLTVV.

In nucleotides, the CDR3 is TGCGCCAGCAGCTTGTTTCCGGGGCAAGAGACCCAGTACTTC. Protein product: CASSLFPGQETQYF. The J gene is TRBJ2-5, the V gene TRBV5-1; maybe TRBD2 (5 bases). The CDR3 is 14 residues long. Germline loops: CDR1 SGHRS, CDR2 YFSETQ. Trimming removed 1 base at V and 2 bases at J, with 9 bases between.

The chain combines TRBV28 with TRBJ2-6, with D unresolved. Deletions cut 5 bases from V and 2 bases from J, with 10 bases between. CDR1 is MDHEN and CDR2 is SYDVKM in the germline V gene. CDR3 length: 15 residues. The CDR3 is CASSPTGAGANVLTF. The DNA for the CDR3 is TGTGCCAGCAGTCCCACCGGAGCTGGGGCCAACGTCCTGACTTTC.

The chain links TRBV7-9 to TRBJ2-1; perhaps TRBD1 as D (6 bases). The CDR3 is 15 amino acids. V gave up 2 bases and J gave up 7 bases, with 15 bases separating them. Germline assignment: CDR1 SEHNR and CDR2 FQNEAQ (reference sequence). The CDR3 region has the DNA TGTGCCAGCAGCTTACCGTGGACAGAGATTAATGAGCAGTTCTTC. Amino acids: CASSLPWTEINEQFF.

The V gene is TRBV5-1, the J gene TRBJ1-4, with D possibly matching TRBD1 (6 bases). The CDR3 length is 14 residues. With 0 bases removed from V and 16 bases from J, the gap between germline ends came to 19 bases. Germline V gene lookup returns CDR1 SGHRS and CDR2 YFSETQ. CDR3 residues: CASSLDSGGADSFF. CDR3 coding DNA: TGCGCCAGCAGCTTGGATTCGGGGGGCGCCGATTCGTTTTTT. Full variable domain (rest looked up from reference TRBV5-1 and TRBJ1-4): KAGVTQTPRYLIKTRGQQVTLSCSPISGHRSVSWYQQTPGQGLQFLFEYFSETQRNKGNFPGRFSGRQFSNSRSEMNVSTLELGDSALYLCASSLDSGGADSFFGSGTQLSVL.

This CDR3 reads CASSSPGDTQYF. The CDR3 region has the DNA TGTGCCAGCAGCTCCCCGGGAGATACGCAGTATTTT. V usage is TRBV7-3 and J usage is TRBJ2-3; D unresolved. This CDR3 region has 12 residues. Trimming removed 4 bases at V and 5 bases at J, with 7 bases between. Germline V gene data show CDR1 as SGHTA and CDR2 as FQGTGA. Together with reference TRBV7-3 and TRBJ2-3, the CDR3 gives the full variable domain: GAGVSQTPSNKVTEKGKYVELRCDPISGHTALYWYRQSLGQGPEFLIYFQGTGAADDSGLPNDRFFAVRPEGSVSTLKIQRTERGDSAVYLCASSSPGDTQYFGPGTRLTVL.

V usage is TRBV6-6 and J usage is TRBJ1-1; D perhaps matches TRBD1 (6 bases). The V and J ends lost 5 bases and 9 bases respectively, with 19 bases between them. CDR3 size: 14 residues. Per the germline V gene, CDR1 is MNHNY and CDR2 is SVGAGI (reference sequence). For the CDR3, the DNA is TGTGCCAGCAGTATGACTACAGGGCCGAAAAAAGCTTTCTTT. This translates into CASSMTTGPKKAFF.

This chain connects TRBV7-2 to TRBJ2-3; D is possibly TRBD1 (6 bases). This CDR3 has 16 residues. Trimming took 7 bases from V and 1 from J, leaving 18 bases between them. Germline V gene data show CDR1 as SGHTA and CDR2 as FQGNSA. In DNA form, the CDR3 reads TGTGCCAGCACCAAAAGCAGGGGACACCGCACAGATACGCAGTATTTT. As protein: CASTKSRGHRTDTQYF.

The chain links TRBV5-1 to TRBJ1-2, with 9 bases identical to TRBD1. Unmatched junction bases numbered 5, after V lost 5 bases and J lost 0 bases. The CDR3 runs to 15 residues. Per germline, CDR1 SGHRS and CDR2 YFSETQ. The CDR3 DNA reads as TGCGCCAGCAGTGACCGGGACAGGGCTAACTATGGCTACACCTTC. Amino acids: CASSDRDRANYGYTF.

The chain employs TRBV7-2 and TRBJ1-6; D may be TRBD1 (6 bases). This CDR3 is built from 15 residues. V was cut by 1 base and J by 7 bases, with 11 bases left in between. Germline CDR1 SGHTA, CDR2 FQGNSA. CDR3 amino acids: CASSLVAGANSPLHF. CDR3 DNA sequence: TGTGCCAGCAGCTTAGTCGCGGGGGCCAATTCACCCCTCCACTTT.

The chain couples TRBV6-2 or TRBV6-3 to TRBJ1-3; D perhaps matches TRBD1 (6 bases). The CDR3 consists of 16 residues. Trimming took 4 bases from V and 0 from J, leaving 13 bases between them. Germline values: CDR1 MNHEY, CDR2 SVGEGT. CDR3 sequence (DNA): TGTGCCAGCAGTTGCCTTCGGGGGCTCTCTGGAAACACCATATATTTT. This codes for CASSCLRGLSGNTIYF.

This clone is a singleton in its sample. The chain has TRBV5-1 and TRBJ1-2; the D is unclear. V lost 4 bases, J lost 4 bases, and 14 bases lay in between. The CDR3 totals 14 residues. Germline CDR1 and CDR2: SGHRS and YFSETQ. This chain's CDR3 is CASSRGGSAYGYTF. The DNA of the CDR3 is TGCGCCAGCAGCCGTGGAGGGTCCGCCTATGGCTACACCTTC.

This clone appeared a few times. This chain links TRBV2 with TRBJ1-5, with D possibly matching TRBD1 (5 bases). The germline gives CDR1 SNHLY, CDR2 FYNNEI. V lost 1 base and J 6 bases, leaving 10 bases between the germline ends. The CDR3 length is 14 residues. CDR3 nucleotide sequence: TGTGCCAGCAGTGAAGGGACGGGACTTCAGCCCCAGCATTTT. Translated: CASSEGTGLQPQHF.

The chain combines TRBV18 with TRBJ1-5, with D uncertain. Trimming took 5 bases from V and 2 from J, leaving 10 bases between them. The germline V gene has CDR1 KGHSH and CDR2 LQKENI. The CDR3 runs to 14 residues. CDR3: CASSSDGGNQPQHF. The CDR3 coding sequence is TGTGCCAGCTCATCCGACGGGGGCAATCAGCCCCAGCATTTT.

This clone was seen just once. The chain employs TRBV5-1 and TRBJ2-7; 14 bases line up with TRBD2. CDR3 size: 18 residues. Germline V gene sequence: CDR1 SGHRS, CDR2 YFSETQ. V trimming: 4 bases; J trimming: 1 base; junction bases outside the gene matches: 10. As DNA, the CDR3 is TGCGCCAGCAGCGCTCGACCCGGGACTAGCGGGAGTTCCTACGAGCAGTACTTC. Translating gives CASSARPGTSGSSYEQYF.